The rows below give T cell receptor beta chains drawn from one sample of a study of technical replicates of blood from a few donors. The protocol was immunoSEQ multiplex PCR, while the TCRdb copy is restricted to in-frame clones and leaves out a portion. The sample lists 75,000 to 100,000 clones; around 95% were seen once. Sequenced material: T cells isolated from PBMCs. These receptors were collected from a human donor in good health. Both conserved end residues are part of each CDR3. The order of the fields is CDR3 protein, CDR3 DNA, D gene, V gene, clone size, J gene. The D gene is left open where the match is weak. Clone sizes are given selectively: once, few, many, or a class where the clone is expanded.

CDR3 protein: CASGTGYEQYF
CDR3 DNA: TGTGCCAGCGGGACAGGGTACGAGCAGTACTTC
D gene: TRBD1
V gene: TRBV6-6
clone size: -
J gene: TRBJ2-7

CDR3 protein: CASRLTLSYEQYF
CDR3 DNA: TGTGCCAGCAGATTGACACTCTCCTACGAGCAGTACTTC
D gene: -
V gene: TRBV2
clone size: -
J gene: TRBJ2-7

CDR3 protein: CASSKAFRGRDNEQFF
CDR3 DNA: TGTGCCAGCAGCAAAGCCTTCAGGGGTCGGGACAATGAGCAGTTCTTC
D gene: -
V gene: TRBV7-8
clone size: -
J gene: TRBJ2-1

CDR3 protein: CASSFIAGGRYEQYF
CDR3 DNA: TGTGCCAGCAGCTTCATAGCGGGGGGGCGCTACGAGCAGTACTTC
D gene: TRBD2
V gene: TRBV11-2
clone size: -
J gene: TRBJ2-7

CDR3 protein: CASSFSTGTSGSYEQYF
CDR3 DNA: TGCGCCAGCAGCTTTAGCACCGGGACTAGCGGGAGCTACGAGCAGTACTTC
D gene: TRBD2
V gene: TRBV5-1
clone size: once
J gene: TRBJ2-7

CDR3 protein: CASSQDPSSTGMRQPQHF
CDR3 DNA: TGCGCCAGCAGCCAAGATCCCTCCTCGACAGGGATGAGACAGCCCCAGCATTTT
D gene: TRBD1
V gene: TRBV4-1
clone size: -
J gene: TRBJ1-5

CDR3 protein: CACTLAGVYNEQFF
CDR3 DNA: TGTGCCTGTACGTTAGCGGGAGTTTACAATGAGCAGTTCTTC
D gene: TRBD2
V gene: TRBV28
clone size: -
J gene: TRBJ2-1

CDR3 protein: CASSPGRGYTF
CDR3 DNA: TGTGCCAGCAGCCCCGGCAGGGGCTACACCTTC
D gene: -
V gene: TRBV6-5
clone size: -
J gene: TRBJ1-2

CDR3 protein: CASSGDRYYEQYF
CDR3 DNA: TGTGCCAGCAGTGGTGACAGATACTACGAGCAGTACTTC
D gene: -
V gene: TRBV2
clone size: -
J gene: TRBJ2-7

CDR3 protein: CASSQDASGSSYEQYF
CDR3 DNA: TGCGCCAGCAGCCAAGACGCGAGCGGGAGCTCCTACGAGCAGTACTTC
D gene: TRBD2
V gene: TRBV4-1
clone size: -
J gene: TRBJ2-7

CDR3 protein: CASGPPRGVRNTGELFF
CDR3 DNA: TGTGCTAGTGGCCCCCCCCGCGGGGTACGGAACACCGGGGAGCTGTTTTTT
D gene: -
V gene: TRBV12-5
clone size: -
J gene: TRBJ2-2

CDR3 protein: CASRPGGLAGGRAFF
CDR3 DNA: TGTGCCAGCAGGCCTGGGGGGCTAGCGGGAGGGCGGGCGTTCTTC
D gene: TRBD2
V gene: TRBV6-5
clone size: once
J gene: TRBJ2-1

CDR3 protein: CASSTGSTYEQYF
CDR3 DNA: TGTGCCAGCAGCACAGGGAGCACCTACGAGCAGTACTTC
D gene: -
V gene: TRBV5-4
clone size: -
J gene: TRBJ2-7

CDR3 protein: CASGQQGANGYTF
CDR3 DNA: TGTGCCAGCGGACAACAGGGGGCGAATGGCTACACCTTC
D gene: TRBD1
V gene: TRBV28
clone size: once
J gene: TRBJ1-2

CDR3 protein: CASSLYPPSGGFHQETQYF
CDR3 DNA: TGTGCCAGCAGCTTATACCCTCCTAGCGGGGGGTTTCACCAAGAGACCCAGTACTTC
D gene: TRBD2
V gene: TRBV7-2
clone size: -
J gene: TRBJ2-5

CDR3 protein: CASSDGQDGSKHATNEKLFF
CDR3 DNA: TGTGCCAGCAGTGACGGACAGGACGGATCGAAACATGCAACTAATGAAAAACTGTTTTTT
D gene: TRBD1
V gene: TRBV28
clone size: -
J gene: TRBJ1-4

CDR3 protein: CASSLARVGGQPQHF
CDR3 DNA: TGTGCCAGCAGCTTAGCGCGAGTCGGGGGACAGCCCCAGCATTTT
D gene: -
V gene: TRBV7-8
clone size: -
J gene: TRBJ1-5

CDR3 protein: CASRGGLEAFF
CDR3 DNA: TGTGCCAGTCGAGGGGGTCTCGAAGCTTTCTTT
D gene: -
V gene: TRBV19
clone size: -
J gene: TRBJ1-1

CDR3 protein: CAISELLAFQETQYF
CDR3 DNA: TGTGCCATCAGTGAGCTTCTAGCATTTCAAGAGACCCAGTACTTC
D gene: -
V gene: TRBV10-3
clone size: -
J gene: TRBJ2-5

CDR3 protein: CASSRLGLAGGDTQYF
CDR3 DNA: TGTGCCAGCAGCCGACTAGGACTAGCGGGAGGGGATACGCAGTATTTT
D gene: TRBD2
V gene: TRBV13
clone size: few
J gene: TRBJ2-3

CDR3 protein: CASSLSGAGRGGYTF
CDR3 DNA: TGTGCCAGCAGCTTAAGTGGCGCAGGCCGGGGAGGCTACACCTTC
D gene: -
V gene: TRBV7-3
clone size: -
J gene: TRBJ1-2

CDR3 protein: CASTSMGDSHYGYTF
CDR3 DNA: TGTGCCAGCACCTCGATGGGGGACAGCCACTATGGCTACACCTTC
D gene: TRBD1
V gene: TRBV27
clone size: -
J gene: TRBJ1-2

CDR3 protein: CASSYTGNQPQHF
CDR3 DNA: TGTGCCAGCAGTTACACAGGCAATCAGCCCCAGCATTTT
D gene: -
V gene: TRBV27
clone size: -
J gene: TRBJ1-5

CDR3 protein: CASSPGGLSTDTQYF
CDR3 DNA: TGTGCCAGCTCACCGGGAGGACTTTCCACAGATACGCAGTATTTT
D gene: -
V gene: TRBV18
clone size: -
J gene: TRBJ2-3